This T cell receptor (beta chain) was recovered during a study of T cells expressing NK-cell markers. As for the study in general: Sorted CD3+CD56-NKG2C+, CD3+CD56+NKG2C+ and CD3+CD56+NKG2C- T cells supplied the TCR beta repertoires.

For each CDR3 protein, TCRdb gives one entry from its re-call of the 5' RACE reads, without DNA. The table lists 400,000 to 550,000 distinct CDR3 sequences. The CDR3 sequence is 16 residues long. The germline CDR1 and CDR2 sequences are SEHNR and FQNEAQ (reference sequence). The sequencing input was blood T cells: a sorted CD56 or NKG2C T cell subset, CD4+ or CD8+ T cells, or bulk PBMC T cells (not recorded which). The chain links TRBV7-9 to TRBJ2-7; TCRdb's D gene call, TRBD2, goes unchecked for lack of DNA. This clonotype was sampled from a woman between 18 and 75 years old in good health. The CDR3 sequence: CASSLSLAGVSNEQYF.